This paragraph covers one T cell receptor beta chain sequence. The protocol was immunoSEQ multiplex PCR, while the TCRdb copy is restricted to in-frame clones and leaves out a portion. The sample has around 100,000 clones, 90% to 95% seen once. The sample comes from a study of T cell changes during pregnancy in multiple sclerosis. Germline CDR1 and CDR2: GTSNPN and SVGIG (reference sequence). CDR3 length equals 15 residues. This TCR was recovered from a female donor with multiple sclerosis, enrolled in a pregnancy study. The chain links TRBV30 to TRBJ2-5, with 9 bases lining up with TRBD2. The DNA end is more similar to TRBJ2-7, so the J call may be wrong. The specimen comprised peripheral blood, sampled in the third trimester of pregnancy. The CDR3 sequence: CAWSVPGLAGYEQYF. In DNA form, the CDR3 reads TGTGCCTGGAGTGTCCCGGGACTAGCCGGCTACGAGCAGTACTTC.